These T cell receptor beta chains were read from a single sample in a study of T-cell reconstitution after alpha-beta-depleted transplantation in children. MiXCR was run by TCRdb on the PCR reads, yielding one entry per CDR3 protein. The sample carries some 590,000 distinct CDR3 sequences, about 10% recorded once. Sequenced here: PBMCs from the stem cell graft donor, sampled from the stem cell graft. Source of these receptors: a human donor who donated a stem cell graft to a child with acute myeloid leukemia. Each CDR3 is given with its conserved first and last residue. Each record gives: clone size, V gene, D gene, J gene, CDR3 protein, CDR3 DNA. D genes are given only for firm matches. Part of the rows lack a size; the others show once, few, many or a class for expanded clones.

size: many; V: TRBV20-1; D: NA; J: TRBJ2-2; CDR3: CSGSGPNTGELFF; DNA: TGCAGTGGATCGGGCCCAAACACCGGGGAGCTGTTTTTT
size: NA; V: TRBV20-1; D: TRBD2; J: TRBJ2-1; CDR3: CSANPGLVLHEQFF; DNA: TGCAGTGCTAACCCGGGACTAGTTCTTCATGAGCAGTTCTTC
size: few; V: TRBV20-1; D: NA; J: TRBJ2-7; CDR3: CSALDILEQYF; DNA: TGCAGTGCTTTGGACATTCTCGAGCAGTACTTC
size: NA; V: TRBV6-2/TRBV6-3; D: TRBD2; J: TRBJ2-1; CDR3: CASSPHGLAGFSLYNEQFF; DNA: TGTGCCAGCAGCCCTCACGGACTAGCGGGATTTTCCTTGTACAATGAGCAGTTCTTC
size: many; V: TRBV4-3; D: NA; J: TRBJ2-1; CDR3: CASSQDPYTSYNEQFF; DNA: TGCGCCAGCAGCCAAGATCCGTACACCTCCTACAATGAGCAGTTCTTC
size: NA; V: TRBV11-1; D: NA; J: TRBJ1-1; CDR3: CASSPSRGETEAFF; DNA: TGTGCCAGCAGCCCCTCCAGGGGTGAGACTGAAGCTTTCTTT
size: NA; V: TRBV7-2; D: NA; J: TRBJ2-3; CDR3: CASSSTRGTDTQYF; DNA: TGTGCCAGCAGCTCCACTCGGGGCACAGATACGCAGTATTTT
size: few; V: TRBV20-1; D: NA; J: TRBJ2-7; CDR3: CSAFRVYEQYF; DNA: TGCAGTGCTTTCAGGGTATACGAGCAGTACTTC
size: NA; V: TRBV7-2; D: NA; J: TRBJ2-6; CDR3: CAGGANVLTF; DNA: TGTGCGGGGGGGGCCAACGTCCTGACTTTC
size: many; V: TRBV20-1; D: NA; J: TRBJ1-1; CDR3: CSAMRGEAFF; DNA: TGCAGTGCGATGAGGGGTGAAGCTTTCTTT
size: many; V: TRBV7-6; D: TRBD2; J: TRBJ2-2; CDR3: CASSLYSGPNTGELFF; DNA: TGTGCCAGCAGCTTATATAGCGGGCCGAACACCGGGGAGCTGTTTTTT
size: many; V: TRBV5-1; D: TRBD2; J: TRBJ2-5; CDR3: CASSWSGGLQETQYF; DNA: TGCGCCAGCAGCTGGTCGGGAGGCCTCCAAGAGACCCAGTACTTC
size: few; V: TRBV6-1; D: TRBD2; J: TRBJ2-1; CDR3: CASTSLGQSGRASYNEQFF; DNA: TGTGCCAGCACCTCCCTAGGGCAGAGCGGGAGGGCCAGCTACAATGAGCAGTTCTTC
size: NA; V: TRBV19; D: TRBD2; J: TRBJ2-7; CDR3: CASNAGREYEQYF; DNA: TGTGCCAGTAACGCGGGGAGGGAGTACGAGCAGTACTTC
size: few; V: TRBV30; D: NA; J: TRBJ1-5; CDR3: CAWSLDSNQPQHF; DNA: TGTGCCTGGAGTCTAGATAGCAATCAGCCCCAGCATTTT
size: NA; V: TRBV7-3; D: NA; J: TRBJ2-1; CDR3: CASSFSSESYNEQFF; DNA: TGTGCCAGCAGCTTTTCAAGCGAGTCCTACAATGAGCAGTTCTTC
size: few; V: TRBV4-1; D: NA; J: TRBJ2-2; CDR3: CASSPGLTSLFF; DNA: TGCGCCAGCAGCCCGGGGTTAACGAGCCTGTTTTTT
size: many; V: TRBV7-8; D: TRBD2; J: TRBJ2-5; CDR3: CASSLMSASGRSGETQYF; DNA: TGTGCCAGCAGCTTAATGTCGGCTAGCGGGAGATCTGGAGAGACCCAGTACTTC
size: NA; V: TRBV6-5; D: NA; J: TRBJ2-2; CDR3: CASSPPYGELFF; DNA: TGTGCCAGCAGTCCCCCCTACGGGGAGCTGTTTTTT
size: few; V: TRBV6-1; D: TRBD2; J: TRBJ2-7; CDR3: CASSRLAIAGVVAYEQYF; DNA: TGTGCCAGCAGCCGCCTGGCGATAGCGGGAGTAGTGGCCTACGAGCAGTACTTC
size: few; V: TRBV19; D: NA; J: TRBJ2-7; CDR3: CATSSGFPYEQYF; DNA: TGTGCCACTTCATCGGGCTTTCCCTACGAGCAGTACTTC
size: NA; V: TRBV7-3; D: NA; J: TRBJ2-2; CDR3: CASSTPRGPGELFF; DNA: TGTGCCAGCAGCACTCCTCGGGGGCCCGGGGAGCTGTTTTTT
size: NA; V: TRBV7-2; D: NA; J: TRBJ2-3; CDR3: CASSPRGSASTDTQYF; DNA: TGTGCCAGCAGCCCCCGGGGTAGCGCCTCCACAGATACGCAGTATTTT
size: NA; V: TRBV6-1; D: TRBD1; J: TRBJ2-7; CDR3: CASSPQTGATYEQYF; DNA: TGTGCCAGCAGTCCTCAGACAGGGGCGACCTACGAGCAGTACTTC
size: many; V: TRBV14; D: NA; J: TRBJ1-2; CDR3: CASSRTSFRGYTF; DNA: TGTGCCAGCAGCCGGACAAGTTTTCGAGGCTACACCTTC
size: few; V: TRBV5-1; D: TRBD1; J: TRBJ1-1; CDR3: CASSPEGQGGNTEAFF; DNA: TGCGCCAGCAGCCCGGAGGGACAGGGTGGGAACACTGAAGCTTTCTTT
size: many; V: TRBV29-1; D: NA; J: TRBJ1-2; CDR3: CSVTGILNYGYTF; DNA: TGCAGCGTTACCGGGATACTTAACTATGGCTACACCTTC
size: many; V: TRBV6-5; D: NA; J: TRBJ2-7; CDR3: CASSYSGGKGSYEQYF; DNA: TGTGCCAGCAGTTACTCGGGCGGGAAGGGGTCCTACGAGCAGTACTTC
size: few; V: TRBV12-3/TRBV12-4; D: NA; J: TRBJ2-5; CDR3: CASSSPDQETQYF; DNA: TGTGCCAGCAGTTCTCCCGACCAAGAGACCCAGTACTTC
size: NA; V: TRBV5-1; D: TRBD2; J: TRBJ2-1; CDR3: CASSSGLAGTNEQFF; DNA: TGCGCCAGCAGCTCTGGACTAGCGGGAACCAATGAGCAGTTCTTC
size: many; V: TRBV6-2/TRBV6-3; D: TRBD2; J: TRBJ2-7; CDR3: CASSSATSGSFEQYF; DNA: TGTGCCAGCAGTTCCGCGACTAGCGGGAGTTTTGAGCAGTACTTC
size: many; V: TRBV6-2/TRBV6-3; D: NA; J: TRBJ2-3; CDR3: CASRIGGSTDTQYF; DNA: TGTGCCAGCAGGATCGGGGGAAGCACAGATACGCAGTATTTT
size: NA; V: TRBV6-5; D: TRBD1; J: TRBJ2-7; CDR3: CASSYQGQYYEQYF; DNA: TGTGCCAGCAGTTACCAGGGACAGTACTACGAGCAGTACTTC
size: few; V: TRBV29-1; D: TRBD1; J: TRBJ2-3; CDR3: CSVRGGQGSTDTQYF; DNA: TGCAGCGTTCGGGGAGGACAGGGGAGCACAGATACGCAGTATTTT
size: many; V: TRBV5-6; D: TRBD1; J: TRBJ2-1; CDR3: CASSLSGTGVHEQFF; DNA: TGTGCCAGCAGCTTGTCAGGGACAGGAGTCCATGAGCAGTTCTTC
size: few; V: TRBV28; D: TRBD2; J: TRBJ2-5; CDR3: CASSLPLAGAETQYF; DNA: TGTGCCAGCAGTTTACCTCTAGCGGGAGCAGAGACCCAGTACTTC
size: few; V: TRBV9; D: TRBD1; J: TRBJ1-3; CDR3: CASSVTGGWDTIYF; DNA: TGTGCCAGCAGCGTGACAGGGGGGTGGGACACCATATATTTT
size: NA; V: TRBV20-1; D: TRBD2; J: TRBJ2-2; CDR3: CSARALAATGELFF; DNA: TGCAGTGCTAGGGCACTAGCGGCCACCGGGGAGCTGTTTTTT
size: many; V: TRBV24-1; D: TRBD1; J: TRBJ2-5; CDR3: CATSDSGQRQETQYF; DNA: TGTGCCACCAGTGACTCGGGACAGCGCCAAGAGACCCAGTACTTC
size: NA; V: TRBV10-3; D: NA; J: TRBJ2-2; CDR3: CAISVEGGELFF; DNA: TGTGCCATCAGTGTCGAGGGCGGGGAGCTGTTTTTT
size: few; V: TRBV5-1; D: TRBD2; J: TRBJ2-7; CDR3: CASSLDGLAGFDEQYF; DNA: TGCGCCAGCAGCTTGGACGGACTAGCGGGATTTGACGAGCAGTACTTC
size: many; V: TRBV20-1; D: NA; J: TRBJ1-2; CDR3: CSAIKGGGSANYGYTF; DNA: TGCAGTGCTATCAAAGGGGGGGGCTCTGCTAACTATGGCTACACCTTC
size: few; V: TRBV25-1; D: NA; J: TRBJ2-1; CDR3: CASSRDGSYNEQFF; DNA: TGTGCCAGCAGCCGGGACGGTTCCTACAATGAGCAGTTCTTC
size: few; V: TRBV20-1; D: TRBD1; J: TRBJ1-2; CDR3: CSATGGLGYTF; DNA: TGCAGTGCCACAGGGGGCTTAGGCTACACCTTC
size: few; V: TRBV4-3; D: TRBD2; J: TRBJ2-4; CDR3: CASSQSRTSGSTRNIQYF; DNA: TGCGCCAGCAGCCAGAGCAGGACTAGCGGGAGTACGAGGAACATTCAGTACTTC
size: few; V: TRBV20-1; D: TRBD2; J: TRBJ2-1; CDR3: CSARRASGRPNADEQFF; DNA: TGCAGTGCTAGGAGGGCTAGCGGGAGGCCTAACGCGGATGAGCAGTTCTTC
size: NA; V: TRBV20-1; D: NA; J: TRBJ1-1; CDR3: CSGAPPKRTEAFF; DNA: TGCAGTGGGGCCCCACCCAAAAGGACTGAAGCTTTCTTT
size: few; V: TRBV12-3/TRBV12-4; D: TRBD1; J: TRBJ2-5; CDR3: CASRRTQGLQETQYF; DNA: TGTGCCAGCAGGAGGACACAGGGGCTCCAAGAGACCCAGTACTTC
size: NA; V: TRBV5-1; D: TRBD2; J: TRBJ2-3; CDR3: CASSLAVGAGGVDTQYF; DNA: TGCGCCAGCAGCTTGGCCGTGGGAGCGGGAGGGGTTGATACGCAGTATTTT
size: NA; V: TRBV20-1; D: NA; J: TRBJ1-1; CDR3: CSGSRTRSNTEAFF; DNA: TGCAGTGGGTCGCGGACAAGATCGAACACTGAAGCTTTCTTT
size: few; V: TRBV10-3; D: NA; J: TRBJ2-1; CDR3: CAISESGTLYNEQFF; DNA: TGTGCCATCAGTGAGTCGGGGACTTTGTACAATGAGCAGTTCTTC
size: many; V: TRBV20-1; D: TRBD2; J: TRBJ2-7; CDR3: CSARPAGGRAPYEQYF; DNA: TGCAGTGCTAGGCCTGCGGGGGGGAGGGCCCCCTACGAGCAGTACTTC
size: few; V: TRBV28; D: NA; J: TRBJ2-5; CDR3: CASSFRGVAQETQYF; DNA: TGTGCCAGCAGTTTTAGGGGAGTCGCCCAAGAGACCCAGTACTTC
size: NA; V: TRBV20-1; D: TRBD2; J: TRBJ2-5; CDR3: CSAGLAGGLKTQYF; DNA: TGCAGTGCTGGACTAGCGGGAGGCCTTAAGACCCAGTACTTC
size: NA; V: TRBV25-1; D: NA; J: TRBJ1-1; CDR3: CASSAPLVNTEAFF; DNA: TGTGCCAGCAGTGCCCCTCTGGTGAACACTGAAGCTTTCTTT
size: NA; V: TRBV18; D: NA; J: TRBJ2-7; CDR3: CASQQGEHYEQYF; DNA: TGTGCCAGCCAACAGGGAGAACACTACGAGCAGTACTTC
size: NA; V: TRBV7-3; D: TRBD2; J: TRBJ2-7; CDR3: CASSTSGLSQQYF; DNA: TGTGCCAGCAGCACTAGCGGACTTTCTCAGCAGTACTTC
size: many; V: TRBV7-2; D: NA; J: TRBJ1-1; CDR3: CASSWTVVTEAFF; DNA: TGTGCCAGCAGCTGGACAGTCGTCACTGAAGCTTTCTTT
size: few; V: TRBV6-5; D: NA; J: TRBJ1-5; CDR3: CASSYKAHQPQHF; DNA: TGTGCCAGCAGTTACAAGGCCCATCAGCCCCAGCATTTT
size: NA; V: TRBV7-3; D: NA; J: TRBJ2-4; CDR3: CASSDPGADIQYF; DNA: TGTGCCAGCAGCGATCCCGGGGCAGACATTCAGTACTTC